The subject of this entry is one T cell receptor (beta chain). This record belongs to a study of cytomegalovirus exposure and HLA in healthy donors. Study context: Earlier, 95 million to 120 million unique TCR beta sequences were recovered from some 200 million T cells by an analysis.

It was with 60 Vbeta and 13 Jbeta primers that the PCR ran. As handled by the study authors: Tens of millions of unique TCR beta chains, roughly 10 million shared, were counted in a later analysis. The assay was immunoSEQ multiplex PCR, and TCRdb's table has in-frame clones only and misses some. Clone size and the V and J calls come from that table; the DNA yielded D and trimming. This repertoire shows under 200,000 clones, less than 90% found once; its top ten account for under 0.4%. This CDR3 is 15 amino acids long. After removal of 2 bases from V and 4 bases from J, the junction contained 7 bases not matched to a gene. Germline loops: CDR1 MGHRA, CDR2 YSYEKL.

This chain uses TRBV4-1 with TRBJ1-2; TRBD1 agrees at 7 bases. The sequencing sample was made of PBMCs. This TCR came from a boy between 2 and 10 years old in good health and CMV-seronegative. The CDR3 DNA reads TGCGCCAGCAGCCAAATTACAGGGGATAGCTATGGCTACACCTTC. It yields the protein CASSQITGDSYGYTF.